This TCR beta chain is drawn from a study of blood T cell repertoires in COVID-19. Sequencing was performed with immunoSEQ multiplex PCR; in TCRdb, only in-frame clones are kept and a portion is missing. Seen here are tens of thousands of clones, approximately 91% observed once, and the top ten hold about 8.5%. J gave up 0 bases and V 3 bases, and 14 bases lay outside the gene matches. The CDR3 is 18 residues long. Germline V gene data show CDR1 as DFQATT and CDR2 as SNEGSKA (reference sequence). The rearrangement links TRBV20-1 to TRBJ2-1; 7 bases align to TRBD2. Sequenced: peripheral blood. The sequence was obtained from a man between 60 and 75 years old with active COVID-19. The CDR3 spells CSASLASGLLTSYNEQFF. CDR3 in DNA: TGCAGTGCTAGTCTCGCTAGCGGACTTTTAACCTCCTACAATGAGCAGTTCTTC.